Below are 8 T cell receptor beta chains sequenced from a single sample in a study of identical twins. TCRdb analysed the 5' RACE reads with MiXCR anew, one entry per CDR3 protein. The sample includes 450,000 or so distinct CDR3 sequences, around a sixth of them seen just once. Source material: naive T cells sorted from blood. The receptor set was obtained from a man over 45 in good health.

This clonotype was counted a few times. The CDR3 is CSARNRGEQYF. In DNA form, the CDR3 reads TGCAGTGCTAGGAACAGGGGCGAGCAGTACTTC. The chain is built from TRBV20-1 and TRBJ2-7; 7 bases map to TRBD1. This CDR3 spans 11 amino acids. Germline trimming cut 3 bases from V and 6 bases from J; bases unmatched to any gene: 2. The germline V gene encodes CDR1 DFQATT and CDR2 SNEGSKA (reference sequence).

The chain is built from TRBV20-1 and TRBJ2-7; D not certain. Between the trimmed V and J ends, which lost 4 bases and 3 bases, there was a span of 10 bases. CDR1 and CDR2 from the germline V gene are DFQATT and SNEGSKA (reference sequence). The CDR3 extends over 12 amino acids. The CDR3 sequence is CSATPSDYEQYF. CDR3 DNA: TGCAGTGCTACCCCCAGTGACTACGAGCAGTACTTC.

This clonotype has at least ten counts. This chain links TRBV5-1 with TRBJ2-3, with 12 bases fitting TRBD2. Germline CDR1 and CDR2: SGHRS and YFSETQ. With 7 bases clipped from V and 4 bases from J, the junction kept 7 bases outside the gene matches. There are 15 residues in the CDR3. CDR3 region: CASGRLAGVPDTQYF. CDR3 DNA: TGCGCCAGCGGAAGACTAGCGGGAGTGCCAGATACGCAGTATTTT.

This clonotype was recorded at least ten times. This rearrangement joins TRBV20-1 to TRBJ1-5; D is uncertain. This CDR3 is 15 amino acids long. CDR1 is DFQATT, CDR2 SNEGSKA, per germline (reference sequence). The germline V and J ends were trimmed by 0 bases and 1 base, with 10 bases remaining between them. The CDR3, as DNA: TGCAGTGCTAGAGATTTTGTGGTAAGCAATCAGCCCCAGCATTTT. Amino acids: CSARDFVVSNQPQHF.

This clonotype was counted only a few times. The chain has TRBV20-1 and TRBJ2-1; D is uncertain. The CDR3 covers 16 residues. V was cut by 2 bases and J by 3 bases, with 17 bases left in between. Germline values: CDR1 DFQATT, CDR2 SNEGSKA (reference sequence). The CDR3 sequence: CSARSLDNLLYNEQFF. CDR3 nucleotides: TGCAGTGCTAGAAGCCTAGACAACCTACTCTACAATGAGCAGTTCTTC.

V usage is TRBV20-1 and J usage is TRBJ2-3, with 8 bases identical to TRBD1. Looked up from germline, CDR1 is DFQATT and CDR2 is SNEGSKA (reference sequence). The CDR3 covers 13 residues. Trimming at V came to 6 bases and at J to 5 bases, leaving 7 bases not matched to a gene. DNA of the CDR3: TGCAGTGCAATGGACAGGGCGGGAGATACGCAGTATTTT. Protein product: CSAMDRAGDTQYF.

There are many counts of this clonotype. The chain combines TRBV20-1 with TRBJ2-1; 8 bases map to TRBD2. With 6 bases clipped from V and 7 bases from J, the junction kept 8 bases outside the gene matches. Germline loops: CDR1 DFQATT, CDR2 SNEGSKA (reference sequence). The CDR3 spans 13 residues. This chain's CDR3 is CSAPRSGSNEQFF. The CDR3 nucleotides are TGCAGTGCCCCCCGGAGCGGGAGTAATGAGCAGTTCTTC.

This clonotype was recorded only once. The chain uses TRBV9 and TRBJ2-7; 16 nucleotides align to TRBD2. V was clipped by 0 bases and J by 5 bases; unmatched bases: 5. This CDR3 contains 17 residues. The germline V gene encodes CDR1 SGDLS and CDR2 YYNGEE. Here the CDR3 reads CASSVGGLAGGPHEQYF. In DNA form, the CDR3 reads TGTGCCAGCAGCGTAGGGGGACTAGCGGGAGGGCCCCACGAGCAGTACTTC.